The next 29 T cell receptor beta chains were all read from a single sample in a study of metastatic and nonmetastatic thyroid tumors. TCRdb re-called the PCR reads via MiXCR. The sample comprises tens of thousands of clones, roughly 14% of which are singletons, and 9.5% rests with the top ten. There were no patients who had received any treatment before thyroid surgery. The sequencing sample was made of blood. These receptor sequences come from a female donor with papillary thyroid cancer or a benign thyroid nodule (not recorded which). Some clones in this sample may be carry-over from other donors' samples.

This clone was seen a handful of times. The V and J genes are TRBV27 and TRBJ2-1; D possibly corresponds to TRBD1 (6 bases). CDR1 MNHEY and CDR2 SMNVEV come from the germline V gene (reference sequence). The V gene lost 5 bases and the J gene lost 6 bases, with 17 bases spanning the gap. This CDR3 comprises 15 residues. CDR3 sequence: CASSREGVGFNEQFF. DNA of the CDR3: TGTGCCAGCAGTAGAGAGGGGGTGGGATTCAATGAGCAGTTCTTC.

This clone has a count of ten or more. This rearrangement joins TRBV6-4 to TRBJ2-3; TRBD2 aligns across 7 bases. CDR1 and CDR2 (germline): MRHNA, SNTAGT. The V and J ends lost 8 bases and 3 bases, in that order; junction bases with no gene match: 8. CDR3 length: 14 residues. In DNA, the CDR3 is TGTGCCAGCTGGGGACTACCTCTTACAGATACGCAGTATTTT. This translates into CASWGLPLTDTQYF.

This clone was seen at least ten times. The chain has TRBV7-9 and TRBJ1-5; TRBD1 aligns across 7 bases. Germline trimming cut 4 bases from V and 2 bases from J; bases unmatched to any gene: 2. CDR1 and CDR2 (germline): SEHNR, FQNEAQ (reference sequence). This CDR3 is 14 amino acids long. The CDR3 region has the DNA TGTGCCAGCAGCTCAGACAGGGGCAATCAGCCCCAGCATTTT. This gives the protein CASSSDRGNQPQHF.

This clone was counted a few times. This chain links TRBV6-1 with TRBJ2-2; D may be TRBD1 (6 bases). This CDR3 comprises 16 residues. From germline, CDR1 is MNHNS and CDR2 SASEGT. V was cut by 4 bases and J by 5 bases, with 17 bases left in between. CDR3 nucleotides: TGTGCCAGCAGTGGGATCCGGGACACCCGGACCGGGGAGCTGTTTTTT. Translating gives CASSGIRDTRTGELFF.

Regarding this clone: A read error may account for a junction end that differs from germline. The V gene is TRBV27, the J gene TRBJ1-2, with D uncertain. The CDR3 has 14 amino acids. The germline gives CDR1 MNHEY, CDR2 SMNVEV (reference sequence). CDR3 DNA: TGTGCCATCAGTTGGAGACGGGAATACTATGGCTACACCTTC. Protein product: CAISWRREYYGYTF.

This chain joins TRBV5-4 and TRBJ2-2; D is unresolved. The CDR3 has 16 residues. CDR1 is SGHNT and CDR2 is YYREEE in the germline V gene (reference sequence). Trimming pared 3 bases from V and 8 bases from J, leaving 20 bases between. The CDR3 here is CASSSAIDTANGELFF. CDR3 DNA sequence: TGTGCCAGCAGCTCTGCCATAGATACGGCGAATGGGGAGCTGTTTTTT.

As to this clone: One end of the junction does not line up with germline, which may come from a read error. The rearrangement links TRBV11-3 to TRBJ2-7; possibly TRBD1 for D (5 bases). The CDR3 has 15 amino acids. CDR1 and CDR2 (germline): SGHNT, YENEEA. The CDR3 DNA reads as TGTGCCAGCAGCTTAGATTCAGGGTTCTCGCACGATCAGTACTTC. It translates to CASSLDSGFSHDQYF.

The chain joins TRBV20-1 to TRBJ2-3; 8 bases align to TRBD2. The CDR3 loop spans 13 amino acids. Germline V gene sequence: CDR1 DFQATT, CDR2 SNEGSKA (reference sequence). Germline trimming cut 4 bases from V and 5 bases from J; bases unmatched to any gene: 5. This chain's CDR3 is CSATAGGQDTQYF. The CDR3 DNA reads as TGCAGTGCTACTGCGGGAGGACAAGATACGCAGTATTTT.

This clone was recorded at least ten times. CDR3 nucleotides: TGTGCCAGCAGCTCCGGAGATACAGGAGAATATAATTCACCCCTCCACTTT. As protein: CASSSGDTGEYNSPLHF. The genes are TRBV7-9 and TRBJ1-6, with a weak D call TRBD1 (5 bases). V was pared by 4 bases and J by 4 bases, with 17 bases between. Germline values: CDR1 SEHNR, CDR2 FQNEAQ (reference sequence). The CDR3 runs to 17 residues.

This clone was counted only a few times. A much larger clone lies a single base off, so this may be a read error. The chain has TRBV12-5 and TRBJ2-7; no clear D gene. Per germline, CDR1 LGHNT and CDR2 FRNRAP. Trimming shortened V by 7 bases and J by 6 bases, and 7 bases separated the two germline ends. This CDR3 contains 10 residues. This CDR3 reads CASAPIEQYF. CDR3 bases: TGTGCTAGTGCCCCGATCGAGCAGTACTTC.

This clone was counted once. Its ends do not fully match the called genes, so a read error is possible. This sequence joins TRBV7-2 and TRBJ2-7, with D perhaps assigned TRBD1 or TRBD2 (5 bases each). Looked up from germline, CDR1 is SGHTA and CDR2 is FQGNSA. This CDR3 is built from 15 residues. As DNA, the CDR3 is TGTGCCAGCCTCGCCGTTTCGGGGCCGCAATACGAGCAGCACTTC. Translation: CASLAVSGPQYEQHF.

This clone has a count of ten or more. CDR3 sequence reads: CASSRDGSNQPQHF. The CDR3 nucleotides read TGTGCCAGCAGTCGGGACGGAAGCAATCAGCCCCAGCATTTT. The chain carries TRBV27 and TRBJ1-5; possible D gene TRBD1, 5 bases. This CDR3 has 14 amino acids. V gave up 5 bases and J gave up 1 base, with 9 bases separating them. Germline CDR1 MNHEY, CDR2 SMNVEV (reference sequence).

The genes are TRBV13 and TRBJ1-3; D is unresolved. Trimming removed 0 bases at V and 0 bases at J, with 9 bases between. CDR1 PRHDT and CDR2 FYEKMQ come from the germline V gene (reference sequence). The CDR3 runs to 16 residues. The CDR3 bases are TGTGCCAGCAGCTTAGGGGTCAGTCCCTCTGGAAACACCATATATTTT. It encodes CASSLGVSPSGNTIYF.

As to this clone: A much larger clonotype is one base distant, so this may be a read error. This CDR3 is missing its conserved last phenylalanine or tryptophan, likely due to a read error. The chain is built from TRBV3-1 and TRBJ2-7; 12 bases line up with TRBD1. CDR3 length: 15 amino acids. Unmatched junction bases numbered 7, after V lost 4 bases and J lost 6 bases. Per germline, CDR1 LGHDT and CDR2 YNNKEL (reference sequence). The CDR3 region has the DNA TGTGCCAGCAGCCGACAAGGGACAGGGGGCAGCGAGCAGTACTCC. Its translation is CASSRQGTGGSEQYS.

This clone has more than one count but fewer than ten. One end of the junction does not line up with germline, which may come from a read error. The chain's CDR3 is CASTVTGGVGNTMYF. For the CDR3, the DNA is TGTGCCAGCACGGTAACAGGGGGCGTTGGAAACACCATGTATTTT. The chain carries TRBV6-8 and TRBJ1-3; 9 bases align to TRBD1. CDR1 MNHGY and CDR2 SAAAGT come from the germline V gene. The CDR3 spans 15 residues.

This clone was detected ten times or more. The rearrangement joins TRBV28 to TRBJ1-2, with 7 positions matching TRBD1. Trimming took 5 bases from V and 4 from J; bases not matched to a gene: 4. This CDR3 has 13 residues. Germline CDR1 reads MDHEN; CDR2 reads SYDVKM. This chain's CDR3 is CASSQTGTYGYTF. The DNA for the CDR3 is TGTGCCAGCAGTCAGACAGGGACCTATGGCTACACCTTC.

This clone was picked up many times. The chain is built from TRBV6-1 and TRBJ2-1, with 12 bases identical to TRBD1. Germline V CDR1 and CDR2: MNHNS, SASEGT. The CDR3 has 16 residues. The V gene end was trimmed by 3 bases and the J gene end by 10 bases; junction bases not matched to a gene: 10. Here the CDR3 DNA reads TGTGCCAGCAGTGAGCCGGGACAGGGGGCTCCGGGAGAGCAGTTCTTC. Amino acid sequence: CASSEPGQGAPGEQFF.

This clone was seen at least ten times. J is TRBJ2-7 and V is TRBV25-1, with 9 bases aligning to TRBD1. The CDR3 totals 17 residues. Unmatched junction bases numbered 13, after V lost 2 bases and J lost 5 bases. Germline-derived CDR1 and CDR2 are MGHDK and SYGVNS. CDR3 nucleotide sequence: TGTGCCAGCAGTGAAAATCCCGGGACAGGGATTTTCCACGAGCAGTACTTC. As protein: CASSENPGTGIFHEQYF.

The chain combines TRBV20-1 with TRBJ2-7; 8 bases align to TRBD1. The length of the CDR3 is 13 residues. CDR1 and CDR2 from the germline V gene are DFQATT and SNEGSKA (reference sequence). V gave up 3 bases and J gave up 2 bases; unmatched junction bases: 3. CDR3 sequence: CSARDRAPYEQYF. DNA for the CDR3: TGCAGTGCTAGGGACAGGGCCCCCTACGAGCAGTACTTC.

The chain joins TRBV20-1 to TRBJ1-2; 7 bases line up with TRBD1. The germline gives CDR1 DFQATT, CDR2 SNEGSKA (reference sequence). The CDR3 contains 15 residues. After removal of 6 bases from V and 0 bases from J, the junction contained 10 bases not matched to a gene. In DNA, the CDR3 is TGCAGTGCCACAGGGACAGCAACAGCTAACTATGGCTACACCTTC. Translated: CSATGTATANYGYTF.

This clone was seen at least ten times. DNA for the CDR3: TGTGCCAGTACCTCTCAGGGGGCGCCCGGCTACACCTTC. It is translated as CASTSQGAPGYTF. The chain combines TRBV19 with TRBJ1-2; 8 bases are a match to TRBD1. CDR1 is LNHDA and CDR2 is SQIVND in the germline V gene (reference sequence). CDR3 length: 13 amino acids. Trimming took 7 bases from V and 8 from J; bases not matched to a gene: 9.

This clone was observed at least ten times. This sequence joins TRBV14 and TRBJ1-4; D remains ambiguous. From germline, CDR1 is SGHDN and CDR2 FVKESK. V lost 4 bases and J 3 bases, leaving 12 bases between the germline ends. The CDR3 contains 15 residues. The CDR3 nucleotides are TGTGCCAGCAGCCCCCGTAGGGTGTCTAATGAAAAACTGTTTTTT. Residues: CASSPRRVSNEKLFF.

This clone was counted many times. CDR3 protein: CASSLFSMNTEAFF. As DNA, the CDR3 is TGTGCCAGCAGTCTTTTTTCGATGAACACTGAAGCTTTCTTT. V and J are TRBV27 and TRBJ1-1, with no clear D. Germline V lookup: CDR1 MNHEY, CDR2 SMNVEV (reference sequence). The V end lost 5 bases, the J end lost 0 bases, and 10 bases lay between the germline ends. This CDR3 has 14 amino acids.

This clone was seen a handful of times. The germline gene is not matched at one end of the junction; a read error may be the cause. The same CDR3 arises from other DNA sequences in this sample as well. The CDR3 nucleotides read TGCGCCAGCTCCCTCCTAGCGGGTATTAGCACAGATACGCAGTATTTT. Translated, it gives CASSLLAGISTDTQYF. The chain joins TRBV19 to TRBJ2-3; 8 nucleotides match TRBD2. Germline CDR1 reads LNHDA; CDR2 reads SQIVND (reference sequence). The length of the CDR3 is 16 residues.

This clone was detected ten times or more. The chain has TRBV30 and TRBJ1-6, with a possible D match to TRBD1 (5 bases). The CDR3 totals 13 residues. Germline loops: CDR1 GTSNPN, CDR2 SVGIG (reference sequence). V was shortened by 3 bases and J by 9 bases, with 12 bases between the two germline ends. The CDR3 DNA is TGTGCCTGGAGAATGCAGGGCGGTTCACCCCTCCACTTT. This sequence encodes CAWRMQGGSPLHF.

This clone was recorded at least ten times. This chain joins TRBV30 and TRBJ1-4, with 10 bases matching TRBD1. CDR1 is GTSNPN and CDR2 is SVGIG in the germline V gene (reference sequence). The CDR3 has 12 residues. V shed 5 bases and J 9 bases; nucleotides not matched to a gene: 3. Written as DNA, the CDR3 is TGTGCCTGGTCGGGACAGGGGCAAAAACTGTTTTTT. This translates into CAWSGQGQKLFF.

The sample holds many counts of this clone. This chain connects TRBV7-2 to TRBJ2-7; D might be TRBD1 or TRBD2, each matching 6 bases. The ends were cut back, 3 bases at V and 0 bases at J, with 9 bases in the middle. The CDR3 loop spans 14 amino acids. The germline gives CDR1 SGHTA, CDR2 FQGNSA. The CDR3 loop reads CASSFGGGSYEQYF. CDR3 DNA: TGTGCCAGCAGCTTCGGAGGGGGCTCCTACGAGCAGTACTTC.

The chain couples TRBV9 to TRBJ2-7; 12 bases are a match to TRBD2. CDR1 and CDR2 from the germline V gene are SGDLS and YYNGEE. The CDR3 is 15 residues long. Trimming removed 5 bases from V and 5 bases from J; junction bases left unmatched: 8. As DNA, the CDR3 is TGTGCCAGCAGTGACCTAGCGGGAGGGCCCCACGAGCAGTACTTC. Translating gives CASSDLAGGPHEQYF.

CDR3 nucleotide sequence: TGTGCCAGCAGCTCACATCAGGGTCCGACTAACTATGGCTACACCTTC. Translating gives CASSSHQGPTNYGYTF. The V and J genes are TRBV9 and TRBJ1-2, with D maybe TRBD1 (5 bases). Germline V gene data show CDR1 as SGDLS and CDR2 as YYNGEE. CDR3 length equals 16 residues. V was shortened by 4 bases and J by 0 bases, with 16 bases between the two germline ends.